The 32 T cell receptor beta chains below were found in one sample sequenced in a study of T-cell memory formation after mild COVID-19 (dated by TCRdb to about 2021). The library was built by means of 5' RACE. Instrument used: Illumina NovaSeq 6000. In TCRdb, the public reads were trimmed at Q25 with fastp and aligned with MiXCR, with productive beta chains retained. Each CDR3 protein gets just one entry, which takes the most common genes and DNA from the rows behind it. For this sample the table gives a few hundred thousand distinct CDR3 sequences, of which 25% to 30% were detected only once. The ten largest make up roughly 14% of the sample. Sample: PBMCs or a T cell subset sorted from them (not recorded which). These receptors originate from an adult woman who had mild COVID-19 (a few samples of this study predate the infection). The sample titles of this study are shuffled in the database, so cell type and time point are left out; the donor was told from shared clones.

This clonotype has more than one count but fewer than ten. The chain combines TRBV27 with TRBJ1-2, with 10 positions matching TRBD1. This CDR3 contains 15 residues. Per the germline V gene, CDR1 is MNHEY and CDR2 is SMNVEV (reference sequence). V shed 6 bases, J shed 3 bases, and the junction held 7 bases outside the gene matches. The CDR3, as DNA: TGTGCCAGCAGATTTACCGGGACAGGGGACTATGGCTACACCTTC. It translates to CASRFTGTGDYGYTF.

J is TRBJ2-5 and V is TRBV20-1; 12 bases match TRBD2. The V gene end was trimmed by 3 bases and the J gene end by 3 bases; junction bases not matched to a gene: 8. This CDR3 has 16 amino acids. Germline assignment: CDR1 DFQATT and CDR2 SNEGSKA (reference sequence). The CDR3 sequence is CSARRGLAGQEETQYF. As DNA, the CDR3 is TGCAGTGCTAGGCGGGGACTAGCGGGCCAGGAAGAGACCCAGTACTTC.

This chain uses TRBV7-9 with TRBJ2-7, with 10 bases matching TRBD1. CDR1 is SEHNR, CDR2 FQNEAQ, per germline (reference sequence). CDR3 size: 15 residues. With 5 bases clipped from V and 4 bases from J, the junction kept 8 bases outside the gene matches. The CDR3 DNA reads as TGTGCCAGCAGCGCCGTCCGGGACAGGGGATACGAGCAGTACTTC. Translated, it gives CASSAVRDRGYEQYF.

This chain joins TRBV7-9 and TRBJ2-2; D is possibly TRBD1 or TRBD2 (6 bases each). In germline, CDR1 is SEHNR, CDR2 FQNEAQ (reference sequence). The CDR3 has 15 amino acids. Deletions cut 5 bases from V and 4 bases from J, with 14 bases between. CDR3 bases: TGTGCCAGCAGCCAAGGGGGGTTCGGCACCGGGGAGCTGTTTTTT. Translating gives CASSQGGFGTGELFF.

The V gene is TRBV20-1, the J gene TRBJ1-1; D not certain. CDR3 size: 14 residues. Between the trimmed V and J ends, which lost 4 bases and 0 bases, there was a span of 12 bases. Germline V gene lookup returns CDR1 DFQATT and CDR2 SNEGSKA (reference sequence). Written as DNA, the CDR3 is TGCAGTGCTAAGCCCGGGCGGATGAACACTGAAGCTTTCTTT. This encodes CSAKPGRMNTEAFF.

This chain uses TRBV3-1 with TRBJ2-7; TRBD2 might be the D (5 bases). CDR1 is LGHDT and CDR2 is YNNKEL in the germline V gene (reference sequence). The length of the CDR3 is 14 residues. Trimming took 0 bases from V and 7 from J, leaving 13 bases between them. CDR3 amino acids: CASSQDLLPGEQYF. In nucleotides, the CDR3 is TGTGCCAGCAGCCAAGATCTCCTACCGGGGGAGCAGTACTTC.

This clonotype has more than one count but fewer than ten. This chain connects TRBV14 to TRBJ2-5; D gene unclear. Germline lookup yields CDR1 SGHDN and CDR2 FVKESK. Trimming removed 6 bases from V and 5 bases from J, with 16 bases in between. The CDR3 has 14 amino acids. The CDR3 DNA reads as TGTGCCAGCAGTTTTAACACGGCGATTGAGACCCAGTACTTC. Translated: CASSFNTAIETQYF.

J is TRBJ2-1 and V is TRBV7-7, with 9 nucleotides matching TRBD2. Germline V CDR1 and CDR2: SSHAT, FNYEAQ (reference sequence). After removal of 10 bases from V and 5 bases from J, the junction contained 9 bases not matched to a gene. This CDR3 is built from 14 residues. This CDR3 is CATKRGRGDNEQFF. The CDR3 nucleotides read TGTGCCACCAAACGCGGGAGGGGCGACAATGAGCAGTTCTTC.

This chain uses TRBV12-3 or TRBV12-4 with TRBJ2-5; 7 positions match TRBD2. This CDR3 is built from 17 residues. J was trimmed by 3 bases and V by 5 bases; bases with no gene match: 15. The CDR3 DNA reads as TGTGCCAGCAGTCCTCAGCGGGGTGTACTTATTGAAGAGACCCAGTACTTC. Encoded protein: CASSPQRGVLIEETQYF.

The chain recombines TRBV3-1 with TRBJ1-1, with unresolved D. The germline V gene encodes CDR1 LGHDT and CDR2 YNNKEL (reference sequence). The CDR3 covers 16 residues. Trimming shortened V by 0 bases and J by 2 bases, and 13 bases separated the two germline ends. In DNA, the CDR3 is TGTGCCAGCAGCCAAGACAGGCAGGCGGTCAACACTGAAGCTTTCTTT. This encodes CASSQDRQAVNTEAFF.

The chain uses TRBV6-5 and TRBJ1-2; the D is unclear. The V gene lost 2 bases and the J gene lost 3 bases, with 7 bases spanning the gap. The CDR3 runs 13 residues. Germline lookup yields CDR1 MNHEY and CDR2 SVGAGI. As DNA, the CDR3 is TGTGCCAGCAGTTACACCGCGCACTATGGCTACACCTTC. Encoded protein: CASSYTAHYGYTF.

This chain links TRBV24-1 with TRBJ2-1, with 7 positions matching TRBD2. J lost 10 bases, V lost 7 bases, and 6 bases had no gene match. The CDR3 is made up of 12 amino acids. Per the germline V gene, CDR1 is KGHDR and CDR2 is SFDVKD. The CDR3 bases are TGTGCCACCAGCACAGCGGGGTTCGAGCAGTTCTTC. This sequence encodes CATSTAGFEQFF.

This sequence joins TRBV11-3 and TRBJ2-7, with D tentatively TRBD2 (5 bases). With 3 bases removed from V and 3 bases from J, the gap between germline ends came to 15 bases. This CDR3 has 15 amino acids. The germline V gene has CDR1 SGHNT and CDR2 YENEEA. In DNA, the CDR3 is TGTGCCAGCAGCTTGGGCACGGGAACTTACTACGAGCAGTACTTC. This sequence encodes CASSLGTGTYYEQYF.

This clonotype was observed a few times. The chain is built from TRBV7-2 and TRBJ2-3; D may be TRBD2 (6 bases). CDR1 and CDR2 (germline): SGHTA, FQGNSA. The CDR3 loop spans 13 amino acids. V gave up 5 bases and J gave up 11 bases, with 17 bases separating them. The DNA for the CDR3 is TGTGCCAGCAGCGGGTGGAGGGCCCTCGGGCAGTATTTT. It translates to CASSGWRALGQYF.

This clonotype was seen more than once but under ten times. The junction does not match germline at one end; this may be a read error. The V and J genes are TRBV12-3 or TRBV12-4 and TRBJ2-2; D tentatively reads TRBD1 or TRBD2 (5 bases each). The CDR3 has 14 amino acids. The CDR3 DNA is TGTTCCAGCAGTCGGGGACCAAGGGCCGGGGAGCTGTTTTTT. Its translation is CSSSRGPRAGELFF.

This clonotype has only a few counts. The chain couples TRBV24-1 to TRBJ2-7; D might be TRBD1 (6 bases). Trimming took 7 bases from V and 8 from J, leaving 11 bases between them. The CDR3 contains 11 residues. Germline lookup yields CDR1 KGHDR and CDR2 SFDVKD. The DNA for the CDR3 is TGTGCCACCAGCCAAGGGGGTAAGCAGTACTTC. This gives the protein CATSQGGKQYF.

This clonotype was observed a single time. The V and J genes are TRBV6-4 and TRBJ2-1, with TRBD2 identical over 14 bases. The CDR3 sequence is 15 residues long. The J segment lost 10 bases and the V segment lost 8 bases, leaving 10 bases of the junction unmatched. Germline CDR1 MRHNA, CDR2 SNTAGT. CDR3 in DNA: TGTGCCAGCCGCGGGACTAGCGGGGGCCACGAGGAGCAGTTCTTC. It specifies CASRGTSGGHEEQFF.

This clonotype was seen only a few times. This chain links TRBV19 with TRBJ2-1; 7 bases map to TRBD1. The CDR3 is made up of 12 amino acids. From germline, CDR1 is LNHDA and CDR2 SQIVND (reference sequence). The J segment lost 12 bases and the V segment lost 3 bases, leaving 5 bases of the junction unmatched. The CDR3 nucleotides read TGTGCCAGTAGTATTATGGGACAGATGCAGTTCTTC. It is translated as CASSIMGQMQFF.

The V call is TRBV5-1, the J call TRBJ2-1; D is unresolved. The CDR3 has 12 amino acids. Deletions cut 0 bases from V and 10 bases from J, with 8 bases between. CDR1 and CDR2 from the germline V gene are SGHRS and YFSETQ. CDR3 sequence: CASSLDSREQFF. CDR3 DNA: TGCGCCAGCAGCTTGGACTCGCGGGAGCAGTTCTTC.

The chain uses TRBV28 and TRBJ1-2, with D possibly TRBD1 on 6 matching bases. V lost 10 bases and J lost 3, with 12 bases in between. The germline CDR1 and CDR2 sequences are MDHEN and SYDVKM. The CDR3 runs to 12 residues. The chain's CDR3 is CAIGTSDYGYTF. The CDR3 coding sequence is TGTGCCATCGGGACATCTGACTATGGCTACACCTTC.

This clonotype turned up a few times. The rearrangement joins TRBV7-2 to TRBJ1-2; 7 nucleotides match TRBD1. The CDR3 is made up of 15 amino acids. Germline V gene sequence: CDR1 SGHTA, CDR2 FQGNSA. The J segment lost 4 bases and the V segment lost 2 bases, leaving 7 bases of the junction unmatched. CDR3 bases: TGTGCCAGCAGCTTATACTCGGGACAGACCTATGGCTACACCTTC. Its protein is CASSLYSGQTYGYTF.

The gene calls are TRBV6-5 and TRBJ1-1, with no clear D. Deletions cut 2 bases from V and 4 bases from J, with 8 bases between. Germline values: CDR1 MNHEY, CDR2 SVGAGI. The CDR3 runs to 13 residues. The CDR3 nucleotides are TGTGCCAGCAGTTACGGGGTCGGCACTGAAGCTTTCTTT. Encoded protein: CASSYGVGTEAFF.

The rearrangement uses TRBV2 and TRBJ2-1, with TRBD1 matching over 8 bases. Germline V gene sequence: CDR1 SNHLY, CDR2 FYNNEI. The J segment lost 7 bases and the V segment lost 6 bases, leaving 8 bases of the junction unmatched. The CDR3 contains 14 residues. The CDR3 DNA reads TGTGCCAGCAGGGAGACAGGGGATGGGAATGAGCAGTTCTTC. Translation gives CASRETGDGNEQFF.

V and J are TRBV20-1 and TRBJ1-1; TRBD1 agrees at 9 bases. CDR1 is DFQATT, CDR2 SNEGSKA, per germline (reference sequence). The CDR3 has 16 residues. V lost 3 bases and J lost 4; bases outside the gene matches: 12. This CDR3 is CSARGGTGRLGTEAFF. The DNA of the CDR3 is TGCAGTGCTAGGGGGGGGACAGGGCGTTTGGGCACTGAAGCTTTCTTT.

The chain uses TRBV20-1 and TRBJ2-3; 16 positions agree with TRBD2. Germline CDR1 reads DFQATT; CDR2 reads SNEGSKA (reference sequence). The CDR3 consists of 15 residues. The trim removed 6 bases at V and 7 bases at J, leaving 7 bases unmatched. CDR3 sequence: CSARPGLAGGYTQYF. In DNA, the CDR3 is TGCAGTGCCAGACCGGGACTAGCGGGGGGGTATACGCAGTATTTT.

The V gene is TRBV7-9, the J gene TRBJ2-7; 7 positions match TRBD2. The CDR3 runs 17 residues. From germline, CDR1 is SEHNR and CDR2 FQNEAQ (reference sequence). V lost 4 bases, J lost 0 bases, and 12 bases stayed unmatched. In nucleotides, the CDR3 is TGTGCCAGCAGCTCAAGACTTGGGGAGGGGAGCTCCTACGAGCAGTACTTC. This sequence encodes CASSSRLGEGSSYEQYF.

The V call is TRBV12-3 or TRBV12-4, the J call TRBJ2-1, with 8 bases that match TRBD2. The CDR3 contains 18 residues. After removal of 3 bases from V and 6 bases from J, the junction contained 16 bases not matched to a gene. The CDR3 reads CASSLESGGEWGLNEQFF. The CDR3 DNA reads TGTGCCAGCAGTTTGGAAAGCGGGGGCGAGTGGGGACTCAATGAGCAGTTCTTC.

The chain carries TRBV5-1 and TRBJ1-2; D ambiguous. Germline loops: CDR1 SGHRS, CDR2 YFSETQ. V was pared by 1 base and J by 2 bases, with 15 bases between. There are 16 residues in the CDR3. The CDR3 DNA reads as TGCGCCAGCAGCTTGCATGGTCCGGGTGTAAACTATGGCTACACCTTC. It translates to CASSLHGPGVNYGYTF.

The CDR3 reads CSVEAEWRGISYGYTF. The CDR3 DNA reads as TGCAGCGTTGAAGCGGAATGGAGGGGGATTAGCTATGGCTACACCTTC. The chain links TRBV29-1 to TRBJ1-2; the D gene is possibly TRBD1 (6 bases). The ends were cut back, 1 base at V and 4 bases at J, with 19 bases in the middle. The CDR3 is made up of 16 amino acids. Germline loops: CDR1 SQVTM, CDR2 ANQGSEA.

The V and J genes are TRBV7-2 and TRBJ1-1; the D is unclear. The CDR3 contains 14 residues. V was shortened by 5 bases and J by 1 base, with 11 bases between the two germline ends. CDR1 and CDR2 from the germline V gene are SGHTA and FQGNSA. The chain's CDR3 is CASSLYSGNTEAFF. CDR3 sequence (DNA): TGTGCCAGCAGCCTATACTCCGGGAACACTGAAGCTTTCTTT.

The rearrangement uses TRBV11-3 and TRBJ2-3; D call uncertain. CDR1 SGHNT and CDR2 YENEEA come from the germline V gene. CDR3 length: 15 amino acids. V shed 7 bases and J shed 4 bases, with 18 bases lying between them. For the CDR3, the DNA is TGTGCCAGCACCGACCATGAGCTCAGCTCAGATACGCAGTATTTT. Protein: CASTDHELSSDTQYF.

This clonotype was observed a few times. J is TRBJ1-1 and V is TRBV12-3 or TRBV12-4; D might be TRBD1 (5 bases). CDR3 length: 16 residues. Trimming cost V 5 bases and J 3 bases, with 19 bases left between them. DNA of the CDR3: TGTGCCAGCAGTATATCAACCTTAGACAGCTACACTGAAGCTTTCTTT. This encodes CASSISTLDSYTEAFF.